Below, 14 T cell receptor beta chains from the same sample are listed, as sequenced in a study of Ad26.COV2.S vaccination and SARS-CoV-2 variants. TCRdb's table, derived via immunoSEQ multiplex PCR, lists solely in-frame clones and lacks some. The data contain a few hundred thousand clones, about nine tenths of them singletons. As for treatment: around 19 received Ad26.COV2.S at low or high dose, single or two shots; 5 received placebo; per-sample allocation not given. Samples came from day 63 after the first vaccine or placebo injection. Source: peripheral blood, taken in a trial of Ad26.COV2.S vaccine versus placebo. The receptors come from a person between 18 and 65 years old who received the Ad26.COV2.S COVID-19 vaccine or a placebo.

The gene calls are TRBV6-2 or TRBV6-3 and TRBJ2-7; the D gene is possibly TRBD1 (5 bases). CDR3 size: 12 residues. V lost 4 bases, J lost 7 bases, and 11 bases lay in between. Germline V CDR1 and CDR2: MNHEY, SVGEGT. Written as DNA, the CDR3 is TGTGCCAGCAGTTTGGCAGGGTTAGAGCAGTACTTC. Residues: CASSLAGLEQYF.

The chain combines TRBV7-8 with TRBJ1-2, with TRBD1 matching 8 bases. Germline values: CDR1 SGHVS, CDR2 FQNEAQ. Unmatched junction bases numbered 4, after V lost 1 base and J lost 6 bases. This CDR3 contains 14 residues. CDR3 nucleotides: TGTGCCAGCAGCTTAGAATGGACAGGGCATGGCTACACCTTC. As protein: CASSLEWTGHGYTF.

The chain uses TRBV5-1 and TRBJ2-7; either TRBD1 or TRBD2 may supply D (5 bases each). The CDR3 runs to 13 residues. Trimming left V 4 bases short and J 1 base short, with 9 bases between. The germline CDR1 and CDR2 sequences are SGHRS and YFSETQ. The CDR3 spells CASSRGASYEQYF. For the CDR3, the DNA is TGCGCCAGCAGCAGGGGAGCATCCTACGAGCAGTACTTC.

The J gene is TRBJ2-5, the V gene TRBV2; D gene uncertain. This CDR3 contains 12 residues. With 3 bases removed from V and 4 bases from J, the gap between germline ends came to 6 bases. Germline-derived CDR1 and CDR2 are SNHLY and FYNNEI. The CDR3 DNA reads as TGTGCCAGCAGTGAGTCGGGAGAGACCCAGTACTTC. It translates to CASSESGETQYF.

The chain uses TRBV4-3 and TRBJ2-1; a possible D gene is TRBD2 (6 bases). Per the germline V gene, CDR1 is LGHNA and CDR2 is YSLEER. The CDR3 runs 15 residues. The germline V and J ends were trimmed by 5 bases and 8 bases, with 19 bases remaining between them. In DNA form, the CDR3 reads TGCGCCAGCAGCAAAGCCCGGGACTCAGGATATGAGCAGTTCTTC. Translated, it gives CASSKARDSGYEQFF.

V is TRBV7-9 and J is TRBJ2-2, with D maybe TRBD1 (5 bases). Germline-derived CDR1 and CDR2 are SEHNR and FQNEAQ (reference sequence). This CDR3 comprises 16 residues. Trimming shortened V by 3 bases and J by 0 bases, and 11 bases separated the two germline ends. The CDR3 nucleotides read TGTGCCAGCAGCTTCGGCAGGGTTTCGAACACCGGGGAGCTGTTTTTT. It yields the protein CASSFGRVSNTGELFF.

The rearrangement uses TRBV18 and TRBJ1-1; 9 nucleotides agree with TRBD1. Per the germline V gene, CDR1 is KGHSH and CDR2 is LQKENI. Losses at the gene ends were 5 bases for V and 6 bases for J; bases not matched to a gene: 13. There are 16 residues in the CDR3. The DNA of the CDR3 is TGTGCCAGCTCATCCTTAAGACAGGGGGTGCGGGCTGAAGCTTTCTTT. Translating gives CASSSLRQGVRAEAFF. Based on the CDR3 plus reference TRBV18 and TRBJ1-1, the full variable domain is NAGVMQNPRHLVRRRGQEARLRCSPMKGHSHVYWYRQLPEEGLKFMVYLQKENIIDESGMPKERFSAEFPKEGPSILRIQQVVRGDSAAYFCASSSLRQGVRAEAFFGQGTRLTVV.

This sequence joins TRBV7-9 and TRBJ2-2; 7 bases agree with TRBD2. The CDR3 is made up of 14 amino acids. J gave up 2 bases and V 6 bases, and 3 bases lay outside the gene matches. Germline V lookup: CDR1 SEHNR, CDR2 FQNEAQ (reference sequence). Here the CDR3 DNA reads TGTGCCAGCAGGGGAGGGACTAACACCGGGGAGCTGTTTTTT. This translates into CASRGGTNTGELFF.

The chain combines TRBV28 with TRBJ1-2; no definite D call. This CDR3 contains 13 residues. Germline loops: CDR1 MDHEN, CDR2 SYDVKM. Trimming stripped 3 bases from V and 5 bases from J, with 10 bases between. The CDR3 sequence: CASSFGLGYGYTF. The CDR3 nucleotides are TGTGCCAGCAGTTTCGGGCTTGGTTATGGCTACACCTTC.

The rearrangement uses TRBV7-8 and TRBJ2-1; 7 positions agree with TRBD2. In germline, CDR1 is SGHVS, CDR2 FQNEAQ. The CDR3 consists of 13 residues. Trimming cost V 6 bases and J 9 bases; bases outside gene matches: 8. The CDR3 DNA follows: TGTGCCAGCAGACGCCGGGAGGAAAGTGAGCAGTTCTTC. This codes for CASRRREESEQFF.

V and J are TRBV5-1 and TRBJ2-7; 8 bases line up with TRBD2. V lost 2 bases and J lost 2; bases outside the gene matches: 6. Germline assignment: CDR1 SGHRS and CDR2 YFSETQ. The CDR3 is 15 amino acids. CDR3 protein: CASSFTGLVAYEQYF. CDR3 bases: TGCGCCAGCAGCTTTACGGGACTAGTAGCCTACGAGCAGTACTTC.

The gene calls are TRBV15 and TRBJ2-3, with D uncertain. V was trimmed by 7 bases and J by 15 bases, leaving 17 bases between them. The CDR3 is made up of 11 amino acids. Per the germline V gene, CDR1 is LNHNV and CDR2 is YYDKDF (reference sequence). The chain's CDR3 is CATTIGESLYF. CDR3 DNA: TGTGCCACCACCATTGGGGAATCTCTATATTTT.

The rearrangement joins TRBV19 to TRBJ2-3; 9 nucleotides line up with TRBD2. With V trimmed by 5 bases and J by 6 bases, 12 bases remained unmatched. CDR1 LNHDA and CDR2 SQIVND come from the germline V gene (reference sequence). The CDR3 is made up of 16 amino acids. CDR3 in amino acids: CASSWTSVMGGDTQYF. CDR3 coding DNA: TGTGCCAGTAGTTGGACTAGCGTAATGGGTGGGGATACGCAGTATTTT. The entire variable domain, with the rest obtained from reference TRBV19 and TRBJ2-3, is as follows: DGGITQSPKYLFRKEGQNVTLSCEQNLNHDAMYWYRQDPGQGLRLIYYSQIVNDFQKGDIAEGYSVSREKKESFPLTVTSAQKNPTAFYLCASSWTSVMGGDTQYFGPGTRLTVL.

The chain carries TRBV30 and TRBJ1-1; maybe TRBD1 (6 bases). V dropped 0 bases and J dropped 2 bases, with 10 bases sitting between them. This CDR3 spans 14 amino acids. Germline V gives CDR1 GTSNPN, CDR2 SVGIG (reference sequence). Here the CDR3 DNA reads TGTGCCTGGAGTGTGAGGGGGATAAACACTGAAGCTTTCTTT. The encoded protein is CAWSVRGINTEAFF. Using reference TRBV30 and TRBJ1-1 for the parts outside the CDR3, the full variable domain is SQTIHQWPATLVQPVGSPLSLECTVEGTSNPNLYWYRQAAGRGLQLLFYSVGIGQISSEVPQNLSASRPQDRQFILSSKKLLLSDSGFYLCAWSVRGINTEAFFGQGTRLTVV.